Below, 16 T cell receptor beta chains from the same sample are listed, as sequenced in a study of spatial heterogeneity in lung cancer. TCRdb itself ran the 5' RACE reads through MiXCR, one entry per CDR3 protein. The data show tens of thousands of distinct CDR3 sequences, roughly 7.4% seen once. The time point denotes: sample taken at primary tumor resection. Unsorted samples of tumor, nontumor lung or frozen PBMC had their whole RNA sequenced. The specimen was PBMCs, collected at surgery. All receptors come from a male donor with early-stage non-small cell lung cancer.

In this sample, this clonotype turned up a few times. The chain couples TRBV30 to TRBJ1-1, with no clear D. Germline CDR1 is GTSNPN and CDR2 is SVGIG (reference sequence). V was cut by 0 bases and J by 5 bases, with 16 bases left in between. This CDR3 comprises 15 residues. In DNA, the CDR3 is TGTGCCTGGAGTGTTGGAACTGTGAGCGTAACTGAAGCTTTCTTT. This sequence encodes CAWSVGTVSVTEAFF.

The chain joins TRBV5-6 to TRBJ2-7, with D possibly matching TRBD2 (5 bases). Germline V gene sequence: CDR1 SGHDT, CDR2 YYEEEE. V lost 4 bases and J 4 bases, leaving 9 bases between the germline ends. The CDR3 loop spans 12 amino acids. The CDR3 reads CASSRLAYEQYF. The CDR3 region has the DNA TGTGCCAGCAGCCGTCTAGCATACGAGCAGTACTTC.

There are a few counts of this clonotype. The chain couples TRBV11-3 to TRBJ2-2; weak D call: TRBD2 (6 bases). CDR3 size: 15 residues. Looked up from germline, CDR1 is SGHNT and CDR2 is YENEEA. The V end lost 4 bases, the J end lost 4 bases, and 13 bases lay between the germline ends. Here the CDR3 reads CASSWSFGGTGELFF. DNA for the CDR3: TGTGCCAGCAGCTGGTCGTTCGGGGGCACCGGGGAGCTGTTTTTT.

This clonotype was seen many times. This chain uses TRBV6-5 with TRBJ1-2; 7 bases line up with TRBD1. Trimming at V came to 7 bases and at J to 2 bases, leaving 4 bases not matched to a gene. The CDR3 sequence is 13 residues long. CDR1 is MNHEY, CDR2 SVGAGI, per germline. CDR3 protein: CASNRQGNYGYTF. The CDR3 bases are TGTGCCAGCAACAGACAGGGAAACTATGGCTACACCTTC.

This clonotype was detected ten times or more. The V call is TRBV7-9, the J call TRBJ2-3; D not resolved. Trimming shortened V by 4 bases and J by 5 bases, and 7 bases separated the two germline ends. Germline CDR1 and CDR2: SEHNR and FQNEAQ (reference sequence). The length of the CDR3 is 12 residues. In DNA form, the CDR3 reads TGTGCCAGCAGCTCCCCTCGAGATACGCAGTATTTT. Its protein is CASSSPRDTQYF. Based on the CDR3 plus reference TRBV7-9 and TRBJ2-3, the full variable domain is DTGVSQNPRHKITKRGQNVTFRCDPISEHNRLYWYRQTLGQGPEFLTYFQNEAQLEKSRLLSDRFSAERPKGSFSTLEIQRTEQGDSAMYLCASSSPRDTQYFGPGTRLTVL.

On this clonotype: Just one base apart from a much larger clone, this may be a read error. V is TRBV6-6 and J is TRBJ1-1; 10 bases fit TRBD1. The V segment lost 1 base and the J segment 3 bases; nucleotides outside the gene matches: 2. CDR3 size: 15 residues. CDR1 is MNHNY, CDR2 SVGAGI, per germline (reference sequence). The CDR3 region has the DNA TGTGCCAGCAGTTACTGGACAGGGGGTGACACTGAAGCTTTCTTT. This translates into CASSYWTGGDTEAFF.

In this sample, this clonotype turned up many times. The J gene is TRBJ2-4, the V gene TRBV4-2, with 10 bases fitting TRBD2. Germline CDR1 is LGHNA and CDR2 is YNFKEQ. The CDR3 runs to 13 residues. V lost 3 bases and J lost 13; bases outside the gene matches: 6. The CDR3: CASSQELAGRQYF. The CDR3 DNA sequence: TGTGCCAGCAGCCAGGAACTAGCGGGGCGACAGTACTTC.

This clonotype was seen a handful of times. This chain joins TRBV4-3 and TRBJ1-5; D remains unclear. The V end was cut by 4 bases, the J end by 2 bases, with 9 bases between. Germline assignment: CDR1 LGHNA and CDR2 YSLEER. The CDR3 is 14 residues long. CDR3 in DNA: TGCGCCAGCAGCCTAACAGCTGGCAATCAGCCCCAGCATTTT. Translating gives CASSLTAGNQPQHF.

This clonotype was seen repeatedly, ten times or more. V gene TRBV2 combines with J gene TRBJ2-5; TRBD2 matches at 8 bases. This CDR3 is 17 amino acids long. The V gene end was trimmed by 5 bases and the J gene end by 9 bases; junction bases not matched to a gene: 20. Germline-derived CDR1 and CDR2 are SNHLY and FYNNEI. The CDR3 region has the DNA TGTGCCAGCAGTACGTGGCGGGACGTCGGGACGGGGGGGGCCCAGTACTTC. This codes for CASSTWRDVGTGGAQYF.

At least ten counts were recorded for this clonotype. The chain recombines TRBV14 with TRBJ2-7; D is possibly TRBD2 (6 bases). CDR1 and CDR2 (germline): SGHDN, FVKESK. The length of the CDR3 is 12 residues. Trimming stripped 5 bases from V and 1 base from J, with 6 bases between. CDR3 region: CASSGTSYEQYV. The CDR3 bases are TGTGCCAGCAGCGGGACTTCCTACGAGCAGTACGTC.

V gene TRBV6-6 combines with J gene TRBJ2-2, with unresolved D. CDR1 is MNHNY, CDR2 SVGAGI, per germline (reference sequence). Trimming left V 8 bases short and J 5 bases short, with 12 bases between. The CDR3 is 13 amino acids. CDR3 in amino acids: CASGGSGTGELFF. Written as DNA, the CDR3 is TGTGCCAGCGGTGGATCCGGGACCGGGGAGCTGTTTTTT.

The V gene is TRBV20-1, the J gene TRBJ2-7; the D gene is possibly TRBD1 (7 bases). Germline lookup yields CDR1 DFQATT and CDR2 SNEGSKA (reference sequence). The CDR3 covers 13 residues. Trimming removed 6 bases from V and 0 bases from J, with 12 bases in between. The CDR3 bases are TGCAGTGCGTCAGGGGGGAACTCCTACGAGCAGTACTTC. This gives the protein CSASGGNSYEQYF.

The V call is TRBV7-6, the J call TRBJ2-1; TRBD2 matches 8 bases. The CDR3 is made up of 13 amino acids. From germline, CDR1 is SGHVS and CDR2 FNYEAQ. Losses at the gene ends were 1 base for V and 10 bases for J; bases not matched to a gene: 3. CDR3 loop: CASSLVGRGEQFF. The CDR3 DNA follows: TGTGCCAGCAGCTTAGTCGGGAGGGGCGAGCAGTTCTTC.

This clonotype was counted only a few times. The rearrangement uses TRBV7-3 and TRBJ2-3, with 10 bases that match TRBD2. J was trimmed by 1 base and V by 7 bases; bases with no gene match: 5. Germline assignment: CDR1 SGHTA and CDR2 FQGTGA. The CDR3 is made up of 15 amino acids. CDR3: CASTLSGGGTDTQYF. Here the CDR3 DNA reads TGTGCCAGCACCCTGAGCGGGGGGGGCACAGATACGCAGTATTTT.

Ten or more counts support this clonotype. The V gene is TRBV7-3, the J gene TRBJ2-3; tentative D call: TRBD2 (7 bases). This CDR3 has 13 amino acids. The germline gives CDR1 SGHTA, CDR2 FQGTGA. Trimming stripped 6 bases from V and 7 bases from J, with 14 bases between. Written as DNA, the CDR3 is TGTGCCAGCAGGCTAGGGGGGGCAAATACGCAGTATTTT. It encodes CASRLGGANTQYF.

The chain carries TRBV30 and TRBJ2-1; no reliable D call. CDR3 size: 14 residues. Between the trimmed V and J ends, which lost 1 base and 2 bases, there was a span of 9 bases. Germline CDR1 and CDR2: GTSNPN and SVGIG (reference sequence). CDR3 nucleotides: TGTGCCTGGAGTGAAGGGTTAGCCTACAATGAGCAGTTCTTC. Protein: CAWSEGLAYNEQFF.